What follows are 15 T cell receptor beta chains derived from one specimen sequenced in a study of regulatory T cells in long-lasting Graves disease. Time point defined: persistent/refractory GD, antithyroid drugs over 5 years with positive TRAb. The TCR library was made from RNA extracted from PBMCs. iRepertoire HTBI primers and Arm-PCR of CDR3 regions built TCR beta libraries. TCRdb re-called the multiplex PCR reads through MiXCR, storing one row per CDR3 protein. In the table there are roughly 470,000 distinct CDR3 sequences, 20% to 25% of which are singletons. The starting material was peripheral blood mononuclear cells (PBMCs), obtained when the disease was refractory, from a patient treated with antithyroid drugs. The receptor source for this set is a female donor with Graves disease.

A note on this clonotype: A much larger clonotype is one base distant, so this may be a read error. The J gene is TRBJ2-7, the V gene TRBV27, with TRBD2 matching over 8 bases. Germline loops: CDR1 MNHEY, CDR2 SMNVEV (reference sequence). J lost 9 bases, V lost 6 bases, and 16 bases had no gene match. The CDR3 length is 15 residues. The CDR3 DNA follows: TGTGCCAGCAGCTTCGGACTAGCAGGGTCGGGGGGGCAGTACTTC. This codes for CASSFGLAGSGGQYF.

This clonotype was seen at least ten times. The V and J genes are TRBV28 and TRBJ1-1; tentatively, D is TRBD1 (5 bases). Germline V gene sequence: CDR1 MDHEN, CDR2 SYDVKM. The CDR3 is made up of 14 amino acids. The ends were cut back, 1 base at V and 7 bases at J, with 13 bases in the middle. This CDR3 is CASSLSGGSGEAFF. Written as DNA, the CDR3 is TGTGCCAGCAGTTTATCGGGGGGTTCGGGTGAAGCTTTCTTT.

This clonotype has at least ten counts. The CDR3 sequence: CASSLMAGQPQHF. The DNA for the CDR3 is TGTGCCAGTAGCCTTATGGCTGGTCAGCCCCAGCATTTT. This chain links TRBV19 with TRBJ1-5, with D hard to call. V was clipped by 6 bases and J by 6 bases, with 12 bases between them. Germline lookup yields CDR1 LNHDA and CDR2 SQIVND (reference sequence). This CDR3 contains 13 residues. The variable domain in full, completed from reference TRBV19 and TRBJ1-5, reads DGGITQSPKYLFRKEGQNVTLSCEQNLNHDAMYWYRQDPGQGLRLIYYSQIVNDFQKGDIAEGYSVSREKKESFPLTVTSAQKNPTAFYLCASSLMAGQPQHFGDGTRLSIL.

This clonotype was detected only a few times. Since the CDR3 does not end with the conserved phenylalanine or tryptophan, this likely comes from a read error. The limits of the CDR3 on the DNA are not certain, so only TCRdb's listed CDR3 is given. V and J are TRBV10-1 and TRBJ1-2; the table calls TRBD1, which could not be checked here. The germline V gene has CDR1 WNHNN and CDR2 SYGVQD (reference sequence). The CDR3 length equals 8 residues, ends included. CDR3: CASSPGQS.

This clonotype was counted between two and nine times. The chain employs TRBV6-2 or TRBV6-3 and TRBJ2-3; the D is unclear. Trimming removed 0 bases at V and 4 bases at J, with 14 bases between. From germline, CDR1 is MNHEY and CDR2 SVGEGT. The CDR3 runs to 16 residues. CDR3 DNA: TGTGCCAGCAGTTACTCTAGCCTTTATGAGTCAGATACGCAGTATTTT. Translated, it gives CASSYSSLYESDTQYF.

The CDR3 here is CASSIVMAYGNYGYTF. Written as DNA, the CDR3 is TGTGCCAGTAGTATAGTCATGGCGTACGGTAACTATGGCTACACCTTC. The chain carries TRBV19 and TRBJ1-2, with D hard to call. The CDR3 runs 16 residues. V shed 1 base and J shed 1 base, with 13 bases lying between them. CDR1 and CDR2 from the germline V gene are LNHDA and SQIVND (reference sequence).

This clonotype was seen repeatedly, ten times or more. The J gene is TRBJ2-2, the V gene TRBV2; D gene unclear. Germline V lookup: CDR1 SNHLY, CDR2 FYNNEI. The CDR3 totals 13 residues. Deletions cut 4 bases from V and 6 bases from J, with 9 bases between. The CDR3 bases are TGTGCCAGCAGTGTGGCTGTGGCCGGGGAGCTGTTTTTT. Its translation is CASSVAVAGELFF.

The V and J genes are TRBV7-9 and TRBJ1-1; D is ambiguous. Germline loops: CDR1 SEHNR, CDR2 FQNEAQ (reference sequence). V was shortened by 3 bases and J by 2 bases, with 13 bases between the two germline ends. The CDR3 loop spans 15 amino acids. In DNA form, the CDR3 reads TGTGCCAGCAGCTTTGGTTTAAGGGCCAACACTGAAGCTTTCTTT. It is translated as CASSFGLRANTEAFF.

This clonotype has a count of ten or more. The V call is TRBV6-1, the J call TRBJ1-5, with unresolved D. The germline V gene has CDR1 MNHNS and CDR2 SASEGT. The CDR3 contains 15 residues. Trimming shortened V by 1 base and J by 7 bases, and 14 bases separated the two germline ends. CDR3 DNA: TGTGCCAGCAGTGAAGGTGCCCTCTGGGGACAGCCCCAGCATTTT. Amino acids: CASSEGALWGQPQHF.

This clonotype was observed many times. CDR3 amino acids: CASTVDRADYEQYF. The CDR3 region has the DNA TGTGCCAGCACCGTGGACAGGGCCGACTACGAGCAGTACTTC. The chain uses TRBV28 and TRBJ2-7; 8 bases are a match to TRBD1. With V trimmed by 7 bases and J by 3 bases, 8 bases remained unmatched. Per the germline V gene, CDR1 is MDHEN and CDR2 is SYDVKM. This CDR3 spans 14 amino acids.

Turning to this clonotype: A read error may explain this, as a much larger clone is one base away. This chain joins TRBV6-1 and TRBJ1-1; a weak D match, TRBD1 (6 bases). The germline V gene encodes CDR1 MNHNS and CDR2 SASEGT. The CDR3 spans 13 residues. This CDR3 reads CASSRGLNTGAFF. The CDR3 bases are TGTGCCAGCAGCAGGGGACTGAACACTGGAGCTTTCTTT.

V is TRBV29-1 and J is TRBJ2-7; D is undetermined. This CDR3 is 11 amino acids long. The V end lost 1 base, the J end lost 7 bases, and 8 bases lay between the germline ends. Germline values: CDR1 SQVTM, CDR2 ANQGSEA. The CDR3 reads CSVEVYGEQYF. The CDR3 coding sequence is TGCAGCGTTGAAGTGTATGGGGAGCAGTACTTC.

This clonotype has only a few counts. The V call is TRBV6-2 or TRBV6-3, the J call TRBJ2-2; D is undetermined. The CDR3 extends over 14 amino acids. Trimming shortened V by 0 bases and J by 6 bases, and 8 bases separated the two germline ends. CDR1 and CDR2 (germline): MNHEY, SVGEGT. The CDR3, as DNA: TGTGCCAGCAGTTACTCTAAGGGCGCCGGGGAGCTGTTTTTT. Translation gives CASSYSKGAGELFF.

The V call is TRBV5-5, the J call TRBJ2-7, with TRBD2 matching 11 bases. Trimming removed 4 bases from V and 4 bases from J; junction bases left unmatched: 10. There are 16 residues in the CDR3. Germline CDR1 SGHKS, CDR2 YYEKEE (reference sequence). The DNA of the CDR3 is TGTGCCAGCAGCCTTGGGGCTCTAGCGGGAGGTTACGAGCAGTACTTC. Translation: CASSLGALAGGYEQYF.

The sample holds one count of this clonotype. A much larger clone differs by one base, so this may be a read error. The rearrangement uses TRBV5-1 and TRBJ2-7, with D perhaps matching TRBD2 (6 bases). CDR1 and CDR2 from the germline V gene are SGHRS and YFSETQ. This CDR3 spans 16 amino acids. With 0 bases removed from V and 2 bases from J, the gap between germline ends came to 15 bases. The CDR3 protein is CASSLAGRQTTYEQYF. The CDR3 coding sequence is TGCGCCAGCAGCTTGGCCGGGAGACAGACGACCTACGAGCAGTACTTC.